This TCR beta chain comes out of a study of CD8+ T cells in alopecia areata. Extraction and reverse transcription of RNA yielded cDNA as the sequencing template. The data were produced by immunoSEQ multiplex PCR, yet TCRdb's version contains in-frame clones alone and is incomplete. The sample has 100,000 to 150,000 clones; roughly 50% are singletons. Findings and limits, study-wide: It was lesional scalp, especially alopecia totalis/universalis, that showed higher clonality than normal scalp.

CD4+ and CD8+ T cells were sorted from PBMCs. Germline CDR1 SGHDT, CDR2 YYEEEE. Trimming left V 7 bases short and J 3 bases short, with 14 bases between. This CDR3 contains 13 residues. On this clone: The antigen is unknown.

The source of this sequence is a human donor with alopecia areata. The chain uses TRBV5-6 and TRBJ2-7, with TRBD2 as a possible D gene (7 bases). The sequenced material came from NKG2D-low CD8+ T cells sorted from blood. The CDR3 DNA is TGTGCCAGCGCGGGGGCACACAACTACGAGCAGTACTTC. Protein product: CASAGAHNYEQYF.